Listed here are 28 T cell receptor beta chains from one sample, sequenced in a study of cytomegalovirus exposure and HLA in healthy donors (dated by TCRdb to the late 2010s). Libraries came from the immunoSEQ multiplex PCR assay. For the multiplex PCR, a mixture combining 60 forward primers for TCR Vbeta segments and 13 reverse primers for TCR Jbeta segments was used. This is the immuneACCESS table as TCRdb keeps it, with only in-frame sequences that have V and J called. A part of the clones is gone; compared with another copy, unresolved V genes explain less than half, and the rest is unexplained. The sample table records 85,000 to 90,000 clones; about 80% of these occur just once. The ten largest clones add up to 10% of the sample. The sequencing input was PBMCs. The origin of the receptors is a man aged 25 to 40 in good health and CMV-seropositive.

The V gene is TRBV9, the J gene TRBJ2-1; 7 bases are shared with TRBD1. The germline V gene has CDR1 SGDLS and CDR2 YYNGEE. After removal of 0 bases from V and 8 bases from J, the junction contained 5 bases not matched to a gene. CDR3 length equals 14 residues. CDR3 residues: CASSVGQGMDEQFF. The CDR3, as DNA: TGTGCCAGCAGCGTAGGACAGGGTATGGATGAGCAGTTCTTC.

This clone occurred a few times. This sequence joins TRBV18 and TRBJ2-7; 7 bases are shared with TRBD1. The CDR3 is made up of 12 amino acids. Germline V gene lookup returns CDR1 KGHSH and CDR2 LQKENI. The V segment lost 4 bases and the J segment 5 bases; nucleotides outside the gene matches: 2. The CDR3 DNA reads TGTGCCAGCTCACGTGGACAGGACGAGCAGTACTTC. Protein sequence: CASSRGQDEQYF.

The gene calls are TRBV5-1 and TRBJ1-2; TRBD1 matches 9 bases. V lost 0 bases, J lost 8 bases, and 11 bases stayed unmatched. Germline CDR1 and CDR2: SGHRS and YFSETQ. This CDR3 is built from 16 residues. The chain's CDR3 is CASSLALTGTGNGYTF. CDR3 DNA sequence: TGCGCCAGCAGCTTGGCCCTTACCGGGACAGGGAACGGCTACACCTTC.

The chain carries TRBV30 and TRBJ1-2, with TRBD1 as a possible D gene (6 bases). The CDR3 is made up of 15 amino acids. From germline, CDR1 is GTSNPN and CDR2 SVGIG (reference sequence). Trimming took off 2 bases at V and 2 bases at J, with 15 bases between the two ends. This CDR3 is CAWSRNRATNYGYTF. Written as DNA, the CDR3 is TGTGCCTGGAGTAGAAACAGGGCAACAAACTATGGCTACACCTTC.

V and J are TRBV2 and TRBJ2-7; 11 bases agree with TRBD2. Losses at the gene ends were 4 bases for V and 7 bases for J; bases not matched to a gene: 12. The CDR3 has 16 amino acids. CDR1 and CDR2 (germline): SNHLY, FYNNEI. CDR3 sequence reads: CASSGPTSGGSLEQYF. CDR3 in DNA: TGTGCCAGCAGTGGACCCACTAGCGGGGGTTCCCTTGAGCAGTACTTC.

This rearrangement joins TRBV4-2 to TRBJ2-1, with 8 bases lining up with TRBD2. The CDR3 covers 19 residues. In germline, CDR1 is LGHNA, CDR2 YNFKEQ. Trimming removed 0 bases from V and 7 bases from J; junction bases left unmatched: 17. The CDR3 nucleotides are TGTGCCAGCAGCCAAGATGGTCTTCGGACGGGGGGGCCGGGGAATGAGCAGTTCTTC. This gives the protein CASSQDGLRTGGPGNEQFF.

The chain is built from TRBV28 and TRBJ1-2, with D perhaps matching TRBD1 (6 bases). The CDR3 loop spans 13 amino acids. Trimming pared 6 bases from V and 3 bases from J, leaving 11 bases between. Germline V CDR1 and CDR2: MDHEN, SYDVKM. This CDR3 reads CASRTQGYYGYTF. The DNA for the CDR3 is TGTGCCAGCAGGACCCAGGGGTACTATGGCTACACCTTC.

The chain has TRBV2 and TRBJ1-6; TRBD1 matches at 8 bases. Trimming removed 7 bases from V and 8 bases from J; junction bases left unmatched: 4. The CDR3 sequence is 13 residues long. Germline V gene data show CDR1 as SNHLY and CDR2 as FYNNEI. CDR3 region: CASTGTGYSPLHF. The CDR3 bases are TGTGCCAGCACCGGGACAGGATATTCACCCCTCCACTTT. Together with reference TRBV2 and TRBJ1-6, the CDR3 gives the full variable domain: EPEVTQTPSHQVTQMGQEVILRCVPISNHLYFYWYRQILGQKVEFLVSFYNNEISEKSEIFDDQFSVERPDGSNFTLKIRSTKLEDSAMYFCASTGTGYSPLHFGNGTRLTVT.

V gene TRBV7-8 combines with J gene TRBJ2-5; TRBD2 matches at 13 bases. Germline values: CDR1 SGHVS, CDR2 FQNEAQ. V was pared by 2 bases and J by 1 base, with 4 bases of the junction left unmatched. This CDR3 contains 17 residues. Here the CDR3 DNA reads TGTGCCAGCAGCTTAAAAACTAGCGGGGGGGCCCAAGAGACCCAGTACTTC. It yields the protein CASSLKTSGGAQETQYF.

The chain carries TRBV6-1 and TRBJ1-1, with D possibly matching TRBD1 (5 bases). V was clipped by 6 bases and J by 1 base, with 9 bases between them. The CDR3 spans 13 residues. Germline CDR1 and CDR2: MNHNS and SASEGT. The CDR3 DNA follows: TGTGCCAGCAGCCACACAGGGAACACTGAAGCTTTCTTT. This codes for CASSHTGNTEAFF.

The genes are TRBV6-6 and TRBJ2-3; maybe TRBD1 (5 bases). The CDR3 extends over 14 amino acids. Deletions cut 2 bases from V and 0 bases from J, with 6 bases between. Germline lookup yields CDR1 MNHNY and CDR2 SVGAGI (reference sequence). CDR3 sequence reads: CASSYTGSTDTQYF. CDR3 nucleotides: TGTGCCAGCAGTTACACAGGCAGCACAGATACGCAGTATTTT.

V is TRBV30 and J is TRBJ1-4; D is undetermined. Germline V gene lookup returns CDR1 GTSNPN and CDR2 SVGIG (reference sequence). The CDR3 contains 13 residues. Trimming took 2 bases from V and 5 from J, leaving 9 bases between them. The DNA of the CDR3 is TGTGCCTGGAGTCTGAGCAAGAATGAAAAACTGTTTTTT. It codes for CAWSLSKNEKLFF.

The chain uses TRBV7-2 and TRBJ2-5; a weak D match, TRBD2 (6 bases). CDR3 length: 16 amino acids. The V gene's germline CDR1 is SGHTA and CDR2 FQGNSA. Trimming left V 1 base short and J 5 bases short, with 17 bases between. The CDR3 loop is CASSLVGGLGSETQYF. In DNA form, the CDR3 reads TGTGCCAGCAGCTTAGTAGGAGGGTTGGGATCGGAGACCCAGTACTTC.

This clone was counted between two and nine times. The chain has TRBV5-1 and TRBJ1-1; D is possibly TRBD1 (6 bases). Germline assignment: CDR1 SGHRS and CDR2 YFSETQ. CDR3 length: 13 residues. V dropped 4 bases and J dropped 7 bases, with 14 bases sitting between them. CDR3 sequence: CASSTYRDREAFF. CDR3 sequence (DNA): TGCGCCAGCAGCACCTACAGGGATCGTGAAGCTTTCTTT.

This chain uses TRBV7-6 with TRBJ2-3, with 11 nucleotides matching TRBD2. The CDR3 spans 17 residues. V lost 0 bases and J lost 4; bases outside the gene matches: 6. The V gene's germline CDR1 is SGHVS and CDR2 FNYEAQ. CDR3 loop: CASSLALAGAGADTQYF. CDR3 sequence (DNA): TGTGCCAGCAGCTTAGCACTAGCGGGGGCCGGCGCAGATACGCAGTATTTT.

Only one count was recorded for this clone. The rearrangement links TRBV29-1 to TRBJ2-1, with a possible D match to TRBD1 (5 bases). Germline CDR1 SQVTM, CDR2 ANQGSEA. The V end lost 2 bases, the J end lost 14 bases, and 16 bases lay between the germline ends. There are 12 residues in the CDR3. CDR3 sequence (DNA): TGCAGCGTTGAACTGGGGCATTCAAAGGAGTTCTTC. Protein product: CSVELGHSKEFF.

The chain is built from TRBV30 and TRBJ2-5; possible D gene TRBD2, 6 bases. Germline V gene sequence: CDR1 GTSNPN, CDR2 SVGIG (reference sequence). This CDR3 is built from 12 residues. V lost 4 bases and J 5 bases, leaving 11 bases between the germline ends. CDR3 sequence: CAWTGGVETQYF. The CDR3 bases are TGTGCCTGGACCGGAGGGGTTGAGACCCAGTACTTC.

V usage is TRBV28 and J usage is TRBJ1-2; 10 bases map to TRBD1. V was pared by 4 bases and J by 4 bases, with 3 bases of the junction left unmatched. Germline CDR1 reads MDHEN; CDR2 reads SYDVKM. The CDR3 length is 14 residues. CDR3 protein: CASSSGQGTYGYTF. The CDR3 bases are TGTGCCAGCAGTTCGGGACAGGGGACCTATGGCTACACCTTC.

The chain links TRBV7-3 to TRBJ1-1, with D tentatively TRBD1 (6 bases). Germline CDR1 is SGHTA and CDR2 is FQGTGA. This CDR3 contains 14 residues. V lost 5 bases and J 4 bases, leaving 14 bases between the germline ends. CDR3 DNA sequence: TGTGCCAGCAGCCCGATAGGGGGTGGCACTGAAGCTTTCTTT. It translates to CASSPIGGGTEAFF. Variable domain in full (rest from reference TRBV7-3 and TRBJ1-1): GAGVSQTPSNKVTEKGKYVELRCDPISGHTALYWYRQSLGQGPEFLIYFQGTGAADDSGLPNDRFFAVRPEGSVSTLKIQRTERGDSAVYLCASSPIGGGTEAFFGQGTRLTVV.

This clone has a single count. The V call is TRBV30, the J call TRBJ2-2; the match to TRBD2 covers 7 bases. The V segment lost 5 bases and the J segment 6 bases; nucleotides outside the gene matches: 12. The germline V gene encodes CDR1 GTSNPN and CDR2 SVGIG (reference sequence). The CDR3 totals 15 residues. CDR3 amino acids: CAWLRASGISGELFF. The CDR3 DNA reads TGTGCCTGGCTTCGGGCCAGCGGGATTTCCGGGGAGCTGTTTTTT.

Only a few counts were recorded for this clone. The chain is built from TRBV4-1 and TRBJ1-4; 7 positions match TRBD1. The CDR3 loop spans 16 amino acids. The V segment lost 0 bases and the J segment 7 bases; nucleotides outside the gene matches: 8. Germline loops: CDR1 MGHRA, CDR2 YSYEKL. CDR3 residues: CASSQDGRGVGEKLFF. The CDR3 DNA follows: TGCGCCAGCAGCCAAGACGGCAGGGGGGTAGGTGAAAAACTGTTTTTT.

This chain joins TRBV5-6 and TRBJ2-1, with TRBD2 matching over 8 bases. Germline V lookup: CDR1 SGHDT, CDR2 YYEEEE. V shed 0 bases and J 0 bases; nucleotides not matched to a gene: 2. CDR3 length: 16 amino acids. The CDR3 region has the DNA TGTGCCAGCAGCTTGGAACGGGGGGGCTCCTACAATGAGCAGTTCTTC. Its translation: CASSLERGGSYNEQFF. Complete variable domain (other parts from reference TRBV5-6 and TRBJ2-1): DAGVTQSPTHLIKTRGQQVTLRCSPKSGHDTVSWYQQALGQGPQFIFQYYEEEERQRGNFPDRFSGHQFPNYSSELNVNALLLGDSALYLCASSLERGGSYNEQFFGPGTRLTVL.

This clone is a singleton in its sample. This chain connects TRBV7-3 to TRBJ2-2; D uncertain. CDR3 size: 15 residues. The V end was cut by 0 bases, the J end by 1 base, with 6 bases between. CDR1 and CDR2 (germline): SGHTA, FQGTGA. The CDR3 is CASSLTRGNTGELFF. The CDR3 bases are TGTGCCAGCAGCTTAACTAGAGGGAACACCGGGGAGCTGTTTTTT. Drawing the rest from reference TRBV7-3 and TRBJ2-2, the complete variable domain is GAGVSQTPSNKVTEKGKYVELRCDPISGHTALYWYRQSLGQGPEFLIYFQGTGAADDSGLPNDRFFAVRPEGSVSTLKIQRTERGDSAVYLCASSLTRGNTGELFFGEGSRLTVL.

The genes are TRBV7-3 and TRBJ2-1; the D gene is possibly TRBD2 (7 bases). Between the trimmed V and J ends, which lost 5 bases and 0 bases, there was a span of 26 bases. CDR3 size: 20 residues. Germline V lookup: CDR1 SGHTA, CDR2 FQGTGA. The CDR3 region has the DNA TGTGCCAGCAGCAAAGGGCATTCGGGGGGCTCTTATAGCTCCTACAATGAGCAGTTCTTC. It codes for CASSKGHSGGSYSSYNEQFF. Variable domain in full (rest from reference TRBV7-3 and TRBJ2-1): GAGVSQTPSNKVTEKGKYVELRCDPISGHTALYWYRQSLGQGPEFLIYFQGTGAADDSGLPNDRFFAVRPEGSVSTLKIQRTERGDSAVYLCASSKGHSGGSYSSYNEQFFGPGTRLTVL.

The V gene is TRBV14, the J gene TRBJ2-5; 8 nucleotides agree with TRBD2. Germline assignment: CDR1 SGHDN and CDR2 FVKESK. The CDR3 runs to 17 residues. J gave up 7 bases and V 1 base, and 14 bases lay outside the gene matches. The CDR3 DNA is TGTGCCAGCAGCCAAGGAGTTAGCGGGACCTTCCGGGGGACCCAGTACTTC. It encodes CASSQGVSGTFRGTQYF.

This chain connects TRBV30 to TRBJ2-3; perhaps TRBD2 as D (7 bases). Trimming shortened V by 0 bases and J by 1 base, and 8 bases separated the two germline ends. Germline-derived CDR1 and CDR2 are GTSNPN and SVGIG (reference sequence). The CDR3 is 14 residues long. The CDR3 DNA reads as TGTGCCTGGAGTGTAGGGGGGGGCACAGATACGCAGTATTTT. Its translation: CAWSVGGGTDTQYF. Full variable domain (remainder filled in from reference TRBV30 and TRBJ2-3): SQTIHQWPATLVQPVGSPLSLECTVEGTSNPNLYWYRQAAGRGLQLLFYSVGIGQISSEVPQNLSASRPQDRQFILSSKKLLLSDSGFYLCAWSVGGGTDTQYFGPGTRLTVL.

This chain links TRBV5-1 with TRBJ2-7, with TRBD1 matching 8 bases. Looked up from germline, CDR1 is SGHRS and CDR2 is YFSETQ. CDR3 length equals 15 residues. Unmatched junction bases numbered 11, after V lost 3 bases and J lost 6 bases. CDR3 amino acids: CASSYAQGVNSEQYF. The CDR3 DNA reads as TGCGCCAGCAGCTACGCACAGGGGGTAAATAGCGAGCAGTACTTC.

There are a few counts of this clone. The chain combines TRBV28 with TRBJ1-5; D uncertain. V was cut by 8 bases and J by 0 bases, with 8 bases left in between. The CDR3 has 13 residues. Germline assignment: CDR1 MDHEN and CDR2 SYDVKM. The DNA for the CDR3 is TGTGCCAGCTCCCTTTATAGCAATCAGCCCCAGCATTTT. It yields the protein CASSLYSNQPQHF.